The 11 T cell receptor gamma chains below were found in one sample sequenced in a study of gamma delta lymphoproliferative disorders and STAT genes. TCRdb fed the multiplex PCR reads to CATT. The data hold under 2,500 gamma-chain clones, with roughly 9.7% observed a single time. PBMCs from patients and controls supplied the genomic DNA for sequencing. Sequencing was performed on blood. The receptors derive from a human donor with gamma-delta T-cell large granular lymphocyte leukemia.

About this clone itself: Other DNA sequences in the same sample also yield this CDR3. The chain joins TRGV2 to TRGJ1 or TRGJ2. Because TCRdb records no J gene, it was assigned here through a match of the DNA to germline. The CDR3 has 14 residues. V lost 0 bases, J lost 3 bases, and 5 bases stayed unmatched. CDR1 and CDR2 from the germline V gene are EGSNGY and YDSYNSKV. In DNA form, the CDR3 reads TGTGCCACCTGGGACGGGCCGGGTTATTATAAGAAACTCTTT. Protein sequence: CATWDGPGYYKKLF.

The rearrangement joins TRGV3 to TRGJ1 or TRGJ2. No J gene is reported in TCRdb; it was inferred here by comparing the DNA with germline. The germline CDR1 and CDR2 sequences are VTNTFY and YDVSTARD (reference sequence). The CDR3 totals 14 residues. With 0 bases clipped from V and 6 bases from J, the junction kept 8 bases outside the gene matches. The CDR3: CATWDRQVGYKKLF. CDR3 DNA sequence: TGTGCCACCTGGGACAGGCAAGTTGGTTATAAGAAACTCTTT.

This chain connects TRGV5 to TRGJ1 or TRGJ2. In the absence of a J gene in TCRdb, the DNA was matched to germline to assign it here. This CDR3 is built from 13 residues. Losses at the gene ends were 0 bases for V and 11 bases for J; bases not matched to a gene: 10. Germline CDR1 and CDR2: VINAFY and YDVSNSKD. In DNA, the CDR3 is TGTGCCACCTGGGACAGGCCCCCCCCGGAGAAACTCTTT. It is translated as CATWDRPPPEKLF.

This clone showed up just a few times. V usage is TRGV8 and J usage is TRGJP1. TCRdb offers no J gene call, so here the DNA was matched to germline to obtain one. J was trimmed by 8 bases and V by 2 bases; bases with no gene match: 2. The CDR3 is made up of 12 amino acids. The germline V gene encodes CDR1 VENAVY and CDR2 YDSYNSRV. Here the CDR3 reads CATWDTGWFKIF. The CDR3 nucleotides read TGTGCCACCTGGGATACCGGTTGGTTCAAGATATTT.

The V gene corresponds to TRGV3; no J gene was called. Germline lookup yields CDR1 VTNTFY and CDR2 YDVSTARD (reference sequence). The CDR3 is 14 residues long. In DNA, the CDR3 is TGTGCCACCTGGGACGGCACAACTTATTATAAGAAACTATTT. Translated: CATWDGTTYYKKLF.

The CDR3 protein is CACWVSKLF. The CDR3 DNA reads as TGTGCCTGCTGGGTATCAAAACTCTTT. J gene calling gave no result, while the V gene is TRGV11. TRGV11 is flagged as an ORF with uncertain function. This CDR3 comprises 9 residues.

This clone was detected a few times. The chain is built from TRGV9 and TRGJ1 or TRGJ2. TCRdb gives no J gene; it was assigned here by matching the DNA to germline. There are 12 residues in the CDR3. In germline, CDR1 is GITISATS, CDR2 ISYDGTV (reference sequence). Trimming at V came to 6 bases and at J to 0 bases, leaving 2 bases not matched to a gene. DNA of the CDR3: TGTGCCTTGTGGTGGAATTATTATAAGAAACTCTTT. It is translated as CALWWNYYKKLF.

V usage is TRGV10 and J usage is TRGJ1 or TRGJ2. Because TCRdb records no J gene, it was assigned here through a match of the DNA to germline. TRGV10 counts as an open reading frame of uncertain function. This CDR3 comprises 14 residues. After removal of 8 bases from V and 1 base from J, the junction contained 9 bases not matched to a gene. Here the CDR3 DNA reads TGTGCTGCGTGGGACACGAAAAATTATTATAAGAAACTCTTT. It is translated as CAAWDTKNYYKKLF.

This clone is medium-sized in the sample. This sequence joins TRGV2 and TRGJ1 or TRGJ2. The J gene is not listed in TCRdb, so it was assigned here from a DNA match to germline. Trimming removed 0 bases from V and 12 bases from J; junction bases left unmatched: 5. Per germline, CDR1 EGSNGY and CDR2 YDSYNSKV. This CDR3 spans 11 amino acids. The CDR3: CATWDGRWKLF. As DNA, the CDR3 is TGTGCCACCTGGGACGGGCGATGGAAACTCTTT.

A few counts support this clone. Other DNA sequences from this sample encode an identical CDR3 as well. The chain is built from TRGV4 and TRGJ1 or TRGJ2. The J gene, not given by TCRdb, was assigned here from a germline match of the nucleotide sequence. Germline loops: CDR1 EGSTGY, CDR2 YDSYTSSV. CDR3 length: 12 residues. J gave up 1 base and V 6 bases, and 3 bases lay outside the gene matches. The CDR3 coding sequence is TGTGCCACCTGGAGTAATTATTATAAGAAACTCTTT. This encodes CATWSNYYKKLF.

The chain has TRGV3 and TRGJ1 or TRGJ2. Matching the DNA to germline supplied the J gene, which TCRdb does not give. The CDR3 runs to 12 residues. Trimming at V came to 0 bases and at J to 10 bases, leaving 6 bases not matched to a gene. Germline V gene sequence: CDR1 VTNTFY, CDR2 YDVSTARD (reference sequence). CDR3: CATWDRQAKKLF. The CDR3 DNA reads as TGTGCCACCTGGGACAGGCAGGCAAAGAAACTCTTT.